One sample yielded the 17 T cell receptor beta chains listed below, sequenced in a study of blood T cell repertoires in COVID-19. Measured with immunoSEQ multiplex PCR; TCRdb has only the in-frame clones, and not every one. Counted here are around 80,000 clones, approximately 83% occurring once; the ten biggest clones make up roughly 9%. Sequenced material: peripheral blood. All receptors come from a human donor in a cohort sampled during active COVID-19.

The rearrangement links TRBV6-1 to TRBJ1-2; D remains unclear. The CDR3 has 14 amino acids. Germline CDR1 and CDR2: MNHNS and SASEGT. V was cut by 3 bases and J by 4 bases, with 12 bases left in between. CDR3 residues: CASSDEGPTYGYTF. The CDR3 DNA sequence: TGTGCCAGCAGTGATGAGGGCCCGACCTATGGCTACACCTTC.

This chain joins TRBV28 and TRBJ1-1, with D unclear. CDR1 is MDHEN, CDR2 SYDVKM, per germline. Trimming took off 6 bases at V and 3 bases at J, with 8 bases between the two ends. The CDR3 totals 12 residues. CDR3: CASSDTYTEAFF. The DNA for the CDR3 is TGTGCCAGCAGCGATACTTACACTGAAGCTTTCTTT. The full variable domain, with the rest looked up from reference TRBV28 and TRBJ1-1, is DVKVTQSSRYLVKRTGEKVFLECVQDMDHENMFWYRQDPGLGLRLIYFSYDVKMKEKGDIPEGYSVSREKKERFSLILESASTNQTSMYLCASSDTYTEAFFGQGTRLTVV.

This clone was recorded only once. The V and J genes are TRBV6-5 and TRBJ2-5; 7 bases match TRBD1. The CDR3 extends over 16 amino acids. The germline CDR1 and CDR2 sequences are MNHEY and SVGAGI. The trim removed 2 bases at V and 2 bases at J, leaving 8 bases unmatched. CDR3: CASSYGAGGGQETQYF. In DNA form, the CDR3 reads TGTGCCAGCAGTTACGGGGCAGGGGGTGGTCAAGAGACCCAGTACTTC.

This clone appeared once. This rearrangement joins TRBV19 to TRBJ1-4, with D possibly matching TRBD1 (5 bases). Trimming pared 6 bases from V and 8 bases from J, leaving 19 bases between. This CDR3 contains 15 residues. In germline, CDR1 is LNHDA, CDR2 SQIVND (reference sequence). The CDR3 DNA reads TGTGCCAGTAGCCCCTGGTCGGGGGGAGGGGAAAAACTGTTTTTT. It is translated as CASSPWSGGGEKLFF.

The J gene is TRBJ2-1, the V gene TRBV11-3; D uncertain. This CDR3 spans 12 amino acids. Germline-derived CDR1 and CDR2 are SGHNT and YENEEA. V gave up 5 bases and J gave up 5 bases, with 7 bases separating them. CDR3 residues: CASSPRDNEQFF. The CDR3, as DNA: TGTGCCAGCAGCCCCCGGGACAATGAGCAGTTCTTC.

To note about this clone: A read error may produce the germline difference seen at one junction end. J is TRBJ2-1 and V is TRBV19; D is perhaps TRBD2 (6 bases). Germline-derived CDR1 and CDR2 are LNHDA and SQIVND (reference sequence). The CDR3 loop spans 15 amino acids. DNA of the CDR3: TGTGCCTCAAACCCGCGGCGGGGCTCCCACAATGAGCAGTTCTTC. It yields the protein CASNPRRGSHNEQFF.

The chain is built from TRBV7-3 and TRBJ2-3; 12 bases are shared with TRBD2. In germline, CDR1 is SGHTA, CDR2 FQGTGA. V trimming: 4 bases; J trimming: 5 bases; junction bases outside the gene matches: 4. The CDR3 consists of 15 residues. The CDR3 reads CASSSLAGGKDTQYF. Written as DNA, the CDR3 is TGTGCCAGCAGCTCGCTAGCGGGAGGGAAAGATACGCAGTATTTT. The full variable domain, rest sourced from reference TRBV7-3 and TRBJ2-3, is GAGVSQTPSNKVTEKGKYVELRCDPISGHTALYWYRQSLGQGPEFLIYFQGTGAADDSGLPNDRFFAVRPEGSVSTLKIQRTERGDSAVYLCASSSLAGGKDTQYFGPGTRLTVL.

The J gene is TRBJ1-6, the V gene TRBV11-3, with 11 bases that match TRBD1. With 6 bases clipped from V and 7 bases from J, the junction kept 2 bases outside the gene matches. This CDR3 is 14 amino acids long. Germline CDR1 SGHNT, CDR2 YENEEA. CDR3 bases: TGTGCCAGCAGTGGGACAGGGGGAAATTCACCCCTCCACTTT. It is translated as CASSGTGGNSPLHF.

The chain is built from TRBV5-1 and TRBJ2-1, with 11 bases matching TRBD2. V shed 3 bases and J 6 bases; nucleotides not matched to a gene: 2. Germline V gives CDR1 SGHRS, CDR2 YFSETQ. This CDR3 spans 14 amino acids. The CDR3 protein is CASSSGTSGNEQFF. The CDR3 DNA reads as TGCGCCAGCAGCTCGGGGACTAGCGGCAATGAGCAGTTCTTC.

The chain is built from TRBV18 and TRBJ2-5; 7 bases fit TRBD2. CDR1 and CDR2 from the germline V gene are KGHSH and LQKENI. The V and J ends lost 0 bases and 4 bases, in that order; junction bases with no gene match: 2. The CDR3 extends over 14 amino acids. This CDR3 is CASSPPPGGETQYF. CDR3 sequence (DNA): TGTGCCAGCTCACCACCCCCGGGGGGAGAGACCCAGTACTTC.

The rearrangement links TRBV11-2 to TRBJ1-2, with a possible D match to TRBD1 (5 bases). CDR1 is SGHAT and CDR2 is FQNNGV in the germline V gene. The CDR3 runs 12 residues. With 3 bases removed from V and 7 bases from J, the gap between germline ends came to 9 bases. Here the CDR3 DNA reads TGTGCCAGCAGCTTGCAGGGAACTGGCTACACCTTC. Translating it yields CASSLQGTGYTF.

The chain has TRBV5-8 and TRBJ1-2, with TRBD1 matching 10 bases. The CDR3 spans 13 residues. The V gene end was trimmed by 5 bases and the J gene end by 2 bases; junction bases not matched to a gene: 0. Looked up from germline, CDR1 is SGHTS and CDR2 is YDEGEE. The CDR3 nucleotides are TGTGCCAGCAGGACAGGGGGCAACTATGGCTACACCTTC. It is translated as CASRTGGNYGYTF.

This chain joins TRBV24-1 and TRBJ2-1; 11 bases agree with TRBD2. The CDR3 is 14 amino acids. Germline trimming cut 8 bases from V and 6 bases from J; bases unmatched to any gene: 5. Germline CDR1 reads KGHDR; CDR2 reads SFDVKD. For the CDR3, the DNA is TGTGCCACCAATAGCGGGGGGGCGGGCAATGAGCAGTTCTTC. Translated, it gives CATNSGGAGNEQFF.

The chain joins TRBV27 to TRBJ1-6, with a weak D call TRBD1 (5 bases). Trimming stripped 4 bases from V and 10 bases from J, with 11 bases between. The CDR3 covers 13 residues. CDR1 is MNHEY and CDR2 is SMNVEV in the germline V gene (reference sequence). The CDR3 DNA is TGTGCCAGCAGTTCCCTGGGGGGATCACCCCTCCACTTT. Encoded protein: CASSSLGGSPLHF.

This chain connects TRBV28 to TRBJ1-5; TRBD1 is a possible D gene (5 bases). The CDR3 is 14 amino acids. The germline V gene has CDR1 MDHEN and CDR2 SYDVKM. The V and J ends lost 7 bases and 6 bases respectively, with 16 bases between them. CDR3 sequence reads: CASNPPGFSQPQHF. CDR3 coding DNA: TGTGCCAGCAATCCCCCAGGGTTTAGTCAGCCCCAGCATTTT.

V is TRBV3-1 (or the pseudogene TRBV3-2) and J is TRBJ2-2; weak D call: TRBD1 (6 bases). The V gene lost 5 bases and the J gene lost 1 base, with 14 bases spanning the gap. Germline assignment: CDR1 LGHDT and CDR2 YNNKEL (reference sequence). The CDR3 loop spans 16 amino acids. The CDR3 nucleotides read TGTGCCAGCAGCATACCGGGACAACGGAACACCGGGGAGCTGTTTTTT. Translated: CASSIPGQRNTGELFF.

The chain is built from TRBV28 and TRBJ1-6; 10 nucleotides agree with TRBD1. Germline V gives CDR1 MDHEN, CDR2 SYDVKM. After removal of 6 bases from V and 7 bases from J, the junction contained 0 bases not matched to a gene. The CDR3 consists of 13 residues. The CDR3 spells CASRTGGNSPLHF. The CDR3 coding sequence is TGTGCCAGCAGGACAGGGGGCAATTCACCCCTCCACTTT.